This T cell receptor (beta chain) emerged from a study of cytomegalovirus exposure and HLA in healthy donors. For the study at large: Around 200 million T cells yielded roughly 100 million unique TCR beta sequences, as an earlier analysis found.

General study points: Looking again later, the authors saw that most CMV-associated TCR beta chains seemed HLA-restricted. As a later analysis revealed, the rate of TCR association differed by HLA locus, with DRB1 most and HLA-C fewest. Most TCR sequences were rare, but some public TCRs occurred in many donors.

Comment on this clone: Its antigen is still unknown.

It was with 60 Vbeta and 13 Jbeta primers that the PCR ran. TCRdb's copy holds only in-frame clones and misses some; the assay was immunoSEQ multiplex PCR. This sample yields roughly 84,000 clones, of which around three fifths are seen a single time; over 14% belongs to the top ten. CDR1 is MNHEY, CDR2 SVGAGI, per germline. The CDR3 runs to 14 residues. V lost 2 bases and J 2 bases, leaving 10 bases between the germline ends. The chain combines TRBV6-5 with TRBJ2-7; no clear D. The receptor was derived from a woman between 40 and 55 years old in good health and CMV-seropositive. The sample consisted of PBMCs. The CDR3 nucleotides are TGTGCCAGCAGTTACCGCAGACTGACCTACGAGCAGTACTTC. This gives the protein CASSYRRLTYEQYF.